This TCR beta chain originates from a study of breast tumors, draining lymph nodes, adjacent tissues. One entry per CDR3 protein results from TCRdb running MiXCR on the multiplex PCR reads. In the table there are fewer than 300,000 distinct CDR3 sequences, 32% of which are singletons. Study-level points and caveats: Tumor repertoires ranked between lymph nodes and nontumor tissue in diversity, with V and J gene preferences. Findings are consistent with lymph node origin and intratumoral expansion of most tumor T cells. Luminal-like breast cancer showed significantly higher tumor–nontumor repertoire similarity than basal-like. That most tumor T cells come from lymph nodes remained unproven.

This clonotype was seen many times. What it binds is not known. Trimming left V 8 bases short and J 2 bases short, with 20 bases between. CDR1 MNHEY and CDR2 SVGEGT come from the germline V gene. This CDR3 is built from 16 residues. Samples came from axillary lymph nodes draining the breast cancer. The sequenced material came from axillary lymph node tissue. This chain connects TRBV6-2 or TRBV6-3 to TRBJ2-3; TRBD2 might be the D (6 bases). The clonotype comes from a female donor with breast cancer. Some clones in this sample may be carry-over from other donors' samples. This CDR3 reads CASQSIGAGFTDTQYF. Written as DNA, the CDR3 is TGTGCCAGCCAATCAATTGGGGCGGGATTCACAGATACGCAGTATTTT.